This section outlines one TCR beta chain sequence together with its context. Its specificity is not known. This CDR3 has 15 amino acids. J gave up 5 bases and V 5 bases, and 9 bases lay outside the gene matches. Germline V gives CDR1 SNHLY, CDR2 FYNNEI. Primers used in a second PCR of roughly 6 to 11 cycles were a sample-barcoded 5' primer and a J-beta primer mix. Each of the cDNA molecules was tagged by a template-switch adaptor with 12 random nucleotides. In TCRdb, the 5' RACE reads were re-called with MiXCR into one record per CDR3 protein. Here the sample spans approximately 820,000 distinct CDR3 sequences, 40% to 50% being singletons. The sample originates from a study of blood T cells in healthy people across ages. The study's findings and limits: Naive T cell percentage strongly correlated with TCR beta diversity.

The total RNA that was extracted per sample amounted to at least 5.5 micrograms. The sequence was collected from a man between 60 and 70 years old in good health. The chain combines TRBV2 with TRBJ2-5; 9 positions match TRBD2. The sample consisted of blood. The CDR3 region has the DNA TGTGCCAGCAGTCCGGAGCGGGGGGTCTTGGAGACCCAGTACTTC. Translation gives CASSPERGVLETQYF.